This TCR beta chain originates from a study of T-cell memory formation after mild COVID-19. Background on the study: Across donors, TCR clusters were largely donor specific.

CDR3 size: 19 residues. Germline V gene sequence: CDR1 MGHRA, CDR2 YSYEKL. Trimming removed 0 bases from V and 7 bases from J, with 27 bases in between. cDNA libraries for TCR alpha and TCR beta, carrying sample barcodes and UMIs, came from 5'RACE with constant-segment primers. TCRdb independently ran MiXCR on the 5' RACE reads; one entry per CDR3 protein. The sample contains about 68,000 distinct CDR3 sequences, around 15% of which appear only once. A word on this clonotype: Antigen specificity is unknown.

Notes on the study in general: Day 15 to 85 contracting clones showed balanced CD4/CD8; later expanders leaned CD4+.

Sequences were obtained from PBMCs or a T cell subset sorted from them (not recorded which). The source of this sequence is an adult woman who had mild COVID-19 (a few samples of this study predate the infection). Cell type and time point are not known. This sequence joins TRBV4-1 and TRBJ1-2; weak D call: TRBD1 (5 bases). CDR3 in amino acids: CASSQEDTTTPGSRGGYTF. The CDR3 DNA is TGCGCCAGCAGCCAAGAGGACACCACTACGCCAGGCTCGAGGGGTGGCTACACCTTC.